The entry below gives a single T cell receptor (beta chain) sequence along with its context. Patients had blood sampled at baseline and again on cycle 4 day 1 and cycle 7 day 1. This entry belongs to a study of OX40 agonist ivuxolimab in advanced cancers. The assay was immunoSEQ multiplex PCR, and TCRdb's table has in-frame clones only and misses some. The sample yields tens of thousands of clones, more than 85% seen once. Germline CDR1 and CDR2: SGHVS and FQNEAQ. The CDR3 sequence is 14 residues long. J was trimmed by 7 bases and V by 5 bases; bases with no gene match: 6. The clonotype was recovered from an adult with an advanced solid tumor such as melanoma, head and neck, liver or kidney cancer. The input for sequencing was CD4+ or CD8+ T cells sorted from blood, taken in a trial of the OX40 agonist ivuxolimab. The rearrangement joins TRBV7-8 to TRBJ1-5, with 9 bases lining up with TRBD1. CDR3 DNA sequence: TGTGCCAGCAGCCCCGGGACAGGGAGACAGCCCCAGCATTTT. Translation gives CASSPGTGRQPQHF.